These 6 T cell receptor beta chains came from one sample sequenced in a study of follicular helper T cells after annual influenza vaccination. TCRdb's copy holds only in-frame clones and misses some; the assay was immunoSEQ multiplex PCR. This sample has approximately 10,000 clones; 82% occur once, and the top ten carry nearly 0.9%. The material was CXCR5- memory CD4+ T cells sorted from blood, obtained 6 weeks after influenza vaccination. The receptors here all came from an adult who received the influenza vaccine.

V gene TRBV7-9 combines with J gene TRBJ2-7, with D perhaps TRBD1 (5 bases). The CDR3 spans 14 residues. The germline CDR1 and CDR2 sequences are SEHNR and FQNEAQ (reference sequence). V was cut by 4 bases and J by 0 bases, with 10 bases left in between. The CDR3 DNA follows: TGTGCCAGCAGCTATTCGGACATCTCCTACGAGCAGTACTTC. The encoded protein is CASSYSDISYEQYF.

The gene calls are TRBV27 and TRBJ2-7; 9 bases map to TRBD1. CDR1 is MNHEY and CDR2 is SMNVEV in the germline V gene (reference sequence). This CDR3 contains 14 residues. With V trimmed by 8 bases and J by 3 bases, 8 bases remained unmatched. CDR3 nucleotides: TGTGCCAGCGGCCGGGGGACAGGGATCTACGAGCAGTACTTC. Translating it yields CASGRGTGIYEQYF.

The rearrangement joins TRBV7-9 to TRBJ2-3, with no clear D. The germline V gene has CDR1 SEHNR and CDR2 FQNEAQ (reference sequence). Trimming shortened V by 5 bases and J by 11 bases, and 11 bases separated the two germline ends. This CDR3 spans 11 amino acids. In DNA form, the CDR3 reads TGTGCCAGCAGCGTAAGTGTAGGGCAGTATTTT. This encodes CASSVSVGQYF.

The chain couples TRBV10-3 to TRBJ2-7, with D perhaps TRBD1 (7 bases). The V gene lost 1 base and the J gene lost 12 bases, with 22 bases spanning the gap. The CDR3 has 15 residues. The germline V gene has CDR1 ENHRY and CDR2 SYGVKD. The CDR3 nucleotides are TGTGCCATCAGTGAGTTCCCGGGTGGAGGGGGCGAGGGGTACTTC. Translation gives CAISEFPGGGGEGYF.

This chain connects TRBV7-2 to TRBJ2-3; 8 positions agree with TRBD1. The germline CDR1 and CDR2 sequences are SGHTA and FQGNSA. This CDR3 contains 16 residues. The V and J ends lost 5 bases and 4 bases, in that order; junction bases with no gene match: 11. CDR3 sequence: CASSVKQGAVPDTQYF. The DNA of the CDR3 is TGTGCCAGCAGCGTAAAGCAGGGGGCGGTACCAGATACGCAGTATTTT.

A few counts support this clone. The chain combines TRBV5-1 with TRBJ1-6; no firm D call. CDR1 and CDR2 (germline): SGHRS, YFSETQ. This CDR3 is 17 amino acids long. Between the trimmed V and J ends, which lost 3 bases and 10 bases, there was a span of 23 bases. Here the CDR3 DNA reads TGCGCCAGCAGCTCCCGCTCGGAGGCTATAAGAAGGTCACCCCTCCACTTT. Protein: CASSSRSEAIRRSPLHF.